A selection of T cell receptor beta chains follows, all from one sample in a study of shared clonotypes between healthy human individuals. Profiling relied on immunoSEQ multiplex PCR, and the TCRdb table lists in-frame clones only, not all of them. The repertoire has around 2,000,000 clones, approximately 95% of them found once; the top ten carry under 0.15%. Sequencing was performed on naive CD4+ T cells sorted from blood. The receptors shown here come from a man aged 18-30 years in good health. CDR3s include the opening cysteine and the closing phenylalanine or tryptophan. D genes are given only for firm matches. Only part of the rows carry a size: once, few, many, or a class if the clone is expanded.

j_gene: TRBJ1-3
abundance: NA
d_gene: TRBD1
v_gene: TRBV15
CDR3aa: CATSRERGQRAGNTIYF
CDR3nt: TGTGCCACCAGCAGAGAGAGGGGACAGAGAGCAGGAAACACCATATATTTT

j_gene: TRBJ1-2
abundance: once
d_gene: TRBD1
v_gene: TRBV30
CDR3aa: CAWSAMVDRGSGYTF
CDR3nt: TGTGCCTGGAGCGCCATGGTGGACAGGGGAAGTGGCTACACCTTC

j_gene: TRBJ2-7
abundance: NA
d_gene: NA
v_gene: TRBV2
CDR3aa: CASSEQAYEQYF
CDR3nt: TGTGCCAGCAGTGAGCAGGCCTACGAGCAGTACTTC

j_gene: TRBJ2-7
abundance: NA
d_gene: NA
v_gene: TRBV5-1
CDR3aa: CASSPDPSGPYEQYF
CDR3nt: TGCGCCAGCAGCCCGGACCCTTCTGGCCCCTACGAGCAGTACTTC

j_gene: TRBJ1-2
abundance: NA
d_gene: NA
v_gene: TRBV2
CDR3aa: CASNPGTPNYGYTF
CDR3nt: TGTGCCAGCAATCCCGGGACACCGAACTATGGCTACACCTTC

j_gene: TRBJ2-7
abundance: NA
d_gene: TRBD2
v_gene: TRBV5-4
CDR3aa: CASSRTSGNDEQYF
CDR3nt: TGTGCCAGCAGCCGGACTAGCGGCAACGACGAGCAGTACTTC

j_gene: TRBJ2-2
abundance: NA
d_gene: NA
v_gene: TRBV30
CDR3aa: CAWSVPGELFF
CDR3nt: TGTGCCTGGAGTGTTCCCGGGGAGCTGTTTTTT

j_gene: TRBJ2-7
abundance: once
d_gene: NA
v_gene: TRBV5-4
CDR3aa: CASSPEENRDYEQYF
CDR3nt: TGTGCCAGCTCCCCTGAGGAGAATAGGGACTACGAGCAGTACTTC

j_gene: TRBJ1-6
abundance: few
d_gene: NA
v_gene: TRBV6-1
CDR3aa: CASSEEGGRNSPLHF
CDR3nt: TGTGCCAGCAGTGAAGAGGGGGGAAGGAATTCACCCCTCCACTTT

j_gene: TRBJ2-3
abundance: NA
d_gene: NA
v_gene: TRBV30
CDR3aa: CAWSGARLQTDTQYF
CDR3nt: TGTGCCTGGAGTGGGGCTCGCCTGCAGACAGATACGCAGTATTTT

j_gene: TRBJ1-4
abundance: NA
d_gene: TRBD1
v_gene: TRBV6-1
CDR3aa: CASSDRDSAYEKLFF
CDR3nt: TGTGCCAGCAGTGACCGGGACAGCGCGTATGAAAAACTGTTTTTT

j_gene: TRBJ1-4
abundance: NA
d_gene: NA
v_gene: TRBV28
CDR3aa: CASVGVGKEKLFF
CDR3nt: TGTGCCAGCGTCGGGGTCGGTAAAGAAAAACTGTTTTTT

j_gene: TRBJ2-2
abundance: NA
d_gene: NA
v_gene: TRBV30
CDR3aa: CAWGQWTGELFF
CDR3nt: TGTGCCTGGGGACAATGGACCGGGGAGCTGTTTTTT

j_gene: TRBJ2-5
abundance: NA
d_gene: TRBD1
v_gene: TRBV5-1
CDR3aa: CASSLEGQSETQYF
CDR3nt: TGCGCCAGCAGCTTGGAGGGACAGAGCGAGACCCAGTACTTC

j_gene: TRBJ2-7
abundance: NA
d_gene: NA
v_gene: TRBV5-1
CDR3aa: CASSLRQVAYEQYF
CDR3nt: TGCGCCAGCAGCTTGAGACAGGTAGCCTACGAGCAGTACTTC

j_gene: TRBJ2-1
abundance: NA
d_gene: NA
v_gene: TRBV7-9
CDR3aa: CASSFPGSASNEQFF
CDR3nt: TGTGCCAGCAGCTTTCCCGGTTCAGCTTCCAATGAGCAGTTCTTC

j_gene: TRBJ2-7
abundance: NA
d_gene: NA
v_gene: TRBV5-1
CDR3aa: CASSLEAGIYEQYF
CDR3nt: TGCGCCAGCAGCTTGGAGGCAGGGATCTACGAGCAGTACTTC

j_gene: TRBJ2-1
abundance: NA
d_gene: TRBD1
v_gene: TRBV30
CDR3aa: CACDRDSYNEQFF
CDR3nt: TGTGCCTGCGACAGGGACTCCTACAATGAGCAGTTCTTC

j_gene: TRBJ2-3
abundance: NA
d_gene: TRBD2
v_gene: TRBV11-2
CDR3aa: CASSQTGLSPSGSTDTQYF
CDR3nt: TGTGCCAGCAGCCAGACAGGATTGAGCCCTAGCGGGAGCACAGATACGCAGTATTTT

j_gene: TRBJ2-7
abundance: NA
d_gene: NA
v_gene: TRBV6-1
CDR3aa: CASSEGPGSYEQYF
CDR3nt: TGTGCCAGCAGTGAGGGACCAGGGTCCTACGAGCAGTACTTC

j_gene: TRBJ1-1
abundance: NA
d_gene: NA
v_gene: TRBV11-2
CDR3aa: CASSLVGGRDTEAFF
CDR3nt: TGTGCCAGCAGCTTAGTTGGGGGTCGGGACACTGAAGCTTTCTTT

j_gene: TRBJ1-5
abundance: once
d_gene: TRBD1
v_gene: TRBV5-1
CDR3aa: CASSEWTGDNQPQHF
CDR3nt: TGCGCCAGCAGCGAGTGGACAGGGGATAATCAGCCCCAGCATTTT

j_gene: TRBJ2-1
abundance: NA
d_gene: TRBD2
v_gene: TRBV29-1
CDR3aa: CSVQAGASYNEQFF
CDR3nt: TGCAGCGTCCAAGCGGGGGCATCCTACAATGAGCAGTTCTTC

j_gene: TRBJ2-7
abundance: NA
d_gene: TRBD1
v_gene: TRBV11-2
CDR3aa: CASSLISGQGPYEQYF
CDR3nt: TGTGCCAGCAGCTTAATTTCTGGACAGGGGCCCTACGAGCAGTACTTC

j_gene: TRBJ1-1
abundance: NA
d_gene: TRBD1
v_gene: TRBV5-1
CDR3aa: CASRTGSMNTEAFF
CDR3nt: TGCGCCAGTCGGACAGGGAGTATGAACACTGAAGCTTTCTTT

j_gene: TRBJ2-7
abundance: once
d_gene: NA
v_gene: TRBV7-2
CDR3aa: CASSLIQGYEQYF
CDR3nt: TGTGCCAGCAGCTTAATACAGGGCTACGAGCAGTACTTC

j_gene: TRBJ1-6
abundance: few
d_gene: TRBD1
v_gene: TRBV7-2
CDR3aa: CASSLEDRANSPLHF
CDR3nt: TGTGCCAGCAGCTTGGAGGACAGGGCTAATTCACCCCTCCACTTT

j_gene: TRBJ1-2
abundance: NA
d_gene: TRBD1
v_gene: TRBV7-8
CDR3aa: CASSPDRALHYGYTF
CDR3nt: TGTGCCAGCAGCCCGGACAGGGCGCTACACTATGGCTACACCTTC

j_gene: TRBJ2-5
abundance: NA
d_gene: NA
v_gene: TRBV10-3
CDR3aa: CAISESRAETQYF
CDR3nt: TGTGCCATCAGTGAGTCCAGGGCGGAGACCCAGTACTTC

j_gene: TRBJ2-3
abundance: NA
d_gene: TRBD1
v_gene: TRBV7-2
CDR3aa: CASSLGTGRYDTQYF
CDR3nt: TGTGCCAGCAGCTTAGGGACAGGGCGGTACGATACGCAGTATTTT

j_gene: TRBJ2-3
abundance: NA
d_gene: NA
v_gene: TRBV5-1
CDR3aa: CASTGTPSTDTQYF
CDR3nt: TGCGCCAGCACTGGGACCCCTAGCACAGATACGCAGTATTTT

j_gene: TRBJ1-1
abundance: NA
d_gene: NA
v_gene: TRBV20-1
CDR3aa: CSAPTGSEAFF
CDR3nt: TGCAGTGCTCCAACAGGGAGTGAAGCTTTCTTT

j_gene: TRBJ2-2
abundance: NA
d_gene: NA
v_gene: TRBV28
CDR3aa: CASNPTRYTGELFF
CDR3nt: TGTGCCAGCAACCCCACAAGGTACACCGGGGAGCTGTTTTTT

j_gene: TRBJ1-1
abundance: NA
d_gene: NA
v_gene: TRBV29-1
CDR3aa: CSVVRGDTEAFF
CDR3nt: TGCAGCGTTGTCCGGGGGGACACTGAAGCTTTCTTT

j_gene: TRBJ1-1
abundance: NA
d_gene: NA
v_gene: TRBV2
CDR3aa: CASSAVGTEAFF
CDR3nt: TGTGCCAGCAGTGCGGTTGGCACTGAAGCTTTCTTT

j_gene: TRBJ2-3
abundance: NA
d_gene: TRBD2
v_gene: TRBV7-9
CDR3aa: CASSFAGPGLAEFTDTQYF
CDR3nt: TGTGCCAGCAGCTTCGCAGGTCCGGGACTAGCAGAATTCACAGATACGCAGTATTTT

j_gene: TRBJ2-5
abundance: NA
d_gene: NA
v_gene: TRBV2
CDR3aa: CASSDLGFGETQYF
CDR3nt: TGTGCCAGCAGTGACTTAGGGTTTGGGGAGACCCAGTACTTC

j_gene: TRBJ1-3
abundance: once
d_gene: NA
v_gene: TRBV9
CDR3aa: CASSSANTIYF
CDR3nt: TGTGCCAGCAGCTCCGCGAACACCATATATTTT

j_gene: TRBJ2-7
abundance: NA
d_gene: NA
v_gene: TRBV5-1
CDR3aa: CASSSQGNEQYF
CDR3nt: TGCGCCAGCAGCTCACAAGGGAACGAGCAGTACTTC

j_gene: TRBJ2-5
abundance: NA
d_gene: NA
v_gene: TRBV5-6
CDR3aa: CASSLLPLQETQYF
CDR3nt: TGTGCCAGCAGCTTGCTGCCACTCCAAGAGACCCAGTACTTC

j_gene: TRBJ2-7
abundance: NA
d_gene: TRBD1
v_gene: TRBV13
CDR3aa: CASSPISGTGDYEQYF
CDR3nt: TGTGCCAGCAGCCCAATATCCGGGACAGGCGACTACGAGCAGTACTTC

j_gene: TRBJ2-4
abundance: NA
d_gene: TRBD1
v_gene: TRBV5-6
CDR3aa: CASSSGQGAQAKNIQYF
CDR3nt: TGTGCCAGCAGCTCGGGACAGGGGGCACAAGCCAAAAACATTCAGTACTTC

j_gene: TRBJ2-1
abundance: NA
d_gene: TRBD1
v_gene: TRBV2
CDR3aa: CASTQDRGSYNEQFF
CDR3nt: TGTGCCAGCACCCAGGACAGGGGCTCCTACAATGAGCAGTTCTTC

j_gene: TRBJ1-6
abundance: once
d_gene: TRBD1
v_gene: TRBV19
CDR3aa: CASSVGQVNSPLHF
CDR3nt: TGTGCCAGTAGTGTAGGACAGGTCAATTCACCCCTCCACTTT

j_gene: TRBJ2-7
abundance: once
d_gene: NA
v_gene: TRBV9
CDR3aa: CASSVAPGDPYEQYF
CDR3nt: TGTGCCAGCAGCGTAGCCCCGGGGGACCCCTACGAGCAGTACTTC

j_gene: TRBJ1-3
abundance: NA
d_gene: TRBD1
v_gene: TRBV18
CDR3aa: CASSPLGTGDPNTIYF
CDR3nt: TGTGCCAGCTCACCACTGGGGACAGGGGATCCAAACACCATATATTTT

j_gene: TRBJ2-7
abundance: NA
d_gene: NA
v_gene: TRBV21-1
CDR3aa: CASSTEETGREQYF
CDR3nt: TGTGCCAGCAGCACAGAGGAGACAGGGAGGGAGCAGTACTTC

j_gene: TRBJ2-5
abundance: once
d_gene: TRBD2
v_gene: TRBV5-1
CDR3aa: CASSPGTSGAGKETQYF
CDR3nt: TGCGCCAGCAGCCCTGGGACTAGCGGGGCCGGGAAAGAGACCCAGTACTTC